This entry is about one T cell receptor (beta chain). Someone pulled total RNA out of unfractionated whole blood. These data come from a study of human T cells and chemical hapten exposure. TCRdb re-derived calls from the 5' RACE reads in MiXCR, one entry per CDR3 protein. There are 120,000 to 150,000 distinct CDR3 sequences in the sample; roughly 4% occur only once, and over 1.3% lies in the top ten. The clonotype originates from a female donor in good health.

The CDR3 protein is CASSLLPAGLNTGELFF. The CDR3 nucleotides read TGTGCCAGCAGTTTACTTCCGGCAGGTCTAAACACCGGGGAGCTGTTTTTT. The rearrangement links TRBV28 to TRBJ2-2; D is unresolved. V was cut by 2 bases and J by 2 bases, with 15 bases left in between. Germline V gene sequence: CDR1 MDHEN, CDR2 SYDVKM. This CDR3 is 17 amino acids long.